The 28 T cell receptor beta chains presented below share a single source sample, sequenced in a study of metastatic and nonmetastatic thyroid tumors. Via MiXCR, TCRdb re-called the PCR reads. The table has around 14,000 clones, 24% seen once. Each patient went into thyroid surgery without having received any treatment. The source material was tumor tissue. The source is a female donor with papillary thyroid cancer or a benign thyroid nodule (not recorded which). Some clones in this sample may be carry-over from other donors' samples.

Written as DNA, the CDR3 is TGCAGCACCGCGGGGGTAACTGAAGCTTTCTTT. It yields the protein CSTAGVTEAFF. The chain uses TRBV20-1 and TRBJ1-1; D perhaps matches TRBD1 (5 bases). This CDR3 is 11 amino acids long. Germline V gene lookup returns CDR1 DFQATT and CDR2 SNEGSKA (reference sequence).

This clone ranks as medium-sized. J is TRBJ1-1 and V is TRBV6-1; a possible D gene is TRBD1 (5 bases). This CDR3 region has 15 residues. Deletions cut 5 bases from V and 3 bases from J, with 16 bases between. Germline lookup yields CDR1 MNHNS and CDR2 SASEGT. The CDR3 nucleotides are TGTGCCAGCAGTTTCACCGGGGCCTGGGACACTGAAGCTTTCTTT. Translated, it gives CASSFTGAWDTEAFF.

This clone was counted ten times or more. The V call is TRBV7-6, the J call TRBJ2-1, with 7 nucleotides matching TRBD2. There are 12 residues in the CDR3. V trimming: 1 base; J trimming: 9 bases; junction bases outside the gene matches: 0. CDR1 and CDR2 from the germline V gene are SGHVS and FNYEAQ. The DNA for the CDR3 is TGTGCCAGCAGCTTAGGGGGGGGTGAGCAGTTCTTC. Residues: CASSLGGGEQFF. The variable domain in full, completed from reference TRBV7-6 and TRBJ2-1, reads GAGVSQSPRYKVTKRGQDVALRCDPISGHVSLYWYRQALGQGPEFLTYFNYEAQQDKSGLPNDRFSAERPEGSISTLTIQRTEQRDSAMYRCASSLGGGEQFFGPGTRLTVL.

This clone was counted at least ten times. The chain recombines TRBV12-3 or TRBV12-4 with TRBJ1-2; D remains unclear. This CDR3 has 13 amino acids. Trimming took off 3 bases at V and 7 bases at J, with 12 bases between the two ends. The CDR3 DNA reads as TGTGCCAGCAGTTTGAGCGCAGTTTCTGGCTACACCTTC. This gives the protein CASSLSAVSGYTF.

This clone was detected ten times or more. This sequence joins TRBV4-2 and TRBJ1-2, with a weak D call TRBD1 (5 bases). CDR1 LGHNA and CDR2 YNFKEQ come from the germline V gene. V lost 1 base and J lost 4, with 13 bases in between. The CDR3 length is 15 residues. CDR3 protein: CASSQGEGIGYGYTF. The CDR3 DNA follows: TGTGCCAGCAGCCAAGGGGAGGGGATAGGCTATGGCTACACCTTC.

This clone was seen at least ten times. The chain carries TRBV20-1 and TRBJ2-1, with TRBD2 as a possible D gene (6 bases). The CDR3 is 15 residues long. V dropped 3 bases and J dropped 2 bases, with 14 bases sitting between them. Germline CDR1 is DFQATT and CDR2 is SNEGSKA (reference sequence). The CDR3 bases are TGCAGTGCTAGGGACGGACTACGGACCTACAATGAGCAGTTCTTC. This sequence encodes CSARDGLRTYNEQFF.

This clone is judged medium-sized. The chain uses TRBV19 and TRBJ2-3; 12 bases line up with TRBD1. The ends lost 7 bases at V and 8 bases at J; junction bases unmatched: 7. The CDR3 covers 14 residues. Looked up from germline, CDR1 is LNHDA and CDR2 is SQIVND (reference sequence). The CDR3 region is CASNEGQGASTQYF. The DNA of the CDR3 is TGTGCCAGTAATGAGGGACAGGGGGCAAGTACGCAGTATTTT.

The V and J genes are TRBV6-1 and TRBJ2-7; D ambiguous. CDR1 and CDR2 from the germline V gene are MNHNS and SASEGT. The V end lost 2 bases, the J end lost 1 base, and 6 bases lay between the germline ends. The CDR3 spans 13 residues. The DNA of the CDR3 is TGTGCCAGCAGTGAAAGCTCTTCCTACGAGCAGTACTTC. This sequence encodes CASSESSSYEQYF.

The CDR3 DNA reads TGTGCCAGCAGTGCACCGGGACATCCCAATTCACCCCTCCACTTT. Its translation is CASSAPGHPNSPLHF. The rearrangement joins TRBV6-1 to TRBJ1-6; tentative D call: TRBD1 (6 bases). This CDR3 spans 15 amino acids. With 4 bases removed from V and 7 bases from J, the gap between germline ends came to 14 bases. Germline lookup yields CDR1 MNHNS and CDR2 SASEGT.

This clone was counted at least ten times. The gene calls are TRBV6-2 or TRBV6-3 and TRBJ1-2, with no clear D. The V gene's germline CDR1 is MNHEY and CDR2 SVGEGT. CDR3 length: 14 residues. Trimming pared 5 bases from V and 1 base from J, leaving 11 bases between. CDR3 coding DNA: TGTGCCAGCAGTAGAGTCCAGCGTAACTATGGCTACACCTTC. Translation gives CASSRVQRNYGYTF.

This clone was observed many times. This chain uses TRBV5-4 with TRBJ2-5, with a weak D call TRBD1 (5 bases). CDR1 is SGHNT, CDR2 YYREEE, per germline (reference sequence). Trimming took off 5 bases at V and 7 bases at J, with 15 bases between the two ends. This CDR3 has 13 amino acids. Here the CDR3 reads CASSLTPQGTQYF. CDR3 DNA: TGTGCCAGCAGTCTCACACCCCAGGGGACCCAGTACTTC.

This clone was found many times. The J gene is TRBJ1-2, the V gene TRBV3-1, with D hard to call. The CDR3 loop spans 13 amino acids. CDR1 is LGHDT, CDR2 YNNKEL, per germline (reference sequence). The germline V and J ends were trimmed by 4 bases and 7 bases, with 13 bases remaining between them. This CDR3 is CASSPGEEAGYTF. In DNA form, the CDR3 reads TGTGCCAGCAGCCCCGGGGAAGAGGCTGGCTACACCTTC.

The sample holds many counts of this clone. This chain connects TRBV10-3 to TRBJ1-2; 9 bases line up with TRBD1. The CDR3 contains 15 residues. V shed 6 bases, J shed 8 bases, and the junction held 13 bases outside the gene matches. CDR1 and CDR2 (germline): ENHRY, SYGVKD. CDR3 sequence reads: CAIRAPGQGAGGYTF. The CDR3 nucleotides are TGTGCCATCAGGGCTCCGGGACAGGGCGCGGGAGGCTACACCTTC.

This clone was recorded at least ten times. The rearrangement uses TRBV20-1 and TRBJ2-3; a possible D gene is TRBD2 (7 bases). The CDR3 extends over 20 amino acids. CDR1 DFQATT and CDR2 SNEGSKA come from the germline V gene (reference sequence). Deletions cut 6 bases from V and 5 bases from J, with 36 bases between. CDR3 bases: TGCAGTGCAGAAAATTCTATCGTGGCGGGAGCTCAAGGGGGGGGAGATACGCAGTATTTT. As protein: CSAENSIVAGAQGGGDTQYF.

For the CDR3, the DNA is TGTGCCAGCAATGAGGAGCGGGCAGGGGGGGACAATGAGCAGTTCTTC. Its protein product is CASNEERAGGDNEQFF. The rearrangement links TRBV28 to TRBJ2-1; D could derive from TRBD1 or TRBD2 (7 bases each). CDR3 length: 16 amino acids. Trimming shortened V by 7 bases and J by 5 bases, and 21 bases separated the two germline ends. Germline-derived CDR1 and CDR2 are MDHEN and SYDVKM.

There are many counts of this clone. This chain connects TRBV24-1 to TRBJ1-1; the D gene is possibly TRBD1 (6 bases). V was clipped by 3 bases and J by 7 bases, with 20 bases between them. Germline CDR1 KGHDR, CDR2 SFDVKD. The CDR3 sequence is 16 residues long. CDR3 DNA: TGTGCCACCAGTGATAACACAGGGTCAGAGCTTGATGAAGCTTTCTTT. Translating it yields CATSDNTGSELDEAFF.

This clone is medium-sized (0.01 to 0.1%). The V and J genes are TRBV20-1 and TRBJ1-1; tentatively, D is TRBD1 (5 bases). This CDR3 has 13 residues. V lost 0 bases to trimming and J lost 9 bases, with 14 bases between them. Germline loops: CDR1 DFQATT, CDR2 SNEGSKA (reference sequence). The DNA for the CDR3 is TGCAGTGCTAGAGATCCTTCAGGGACGCAAGCTTTCTTT. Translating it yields CSARDPSGTQAFF.

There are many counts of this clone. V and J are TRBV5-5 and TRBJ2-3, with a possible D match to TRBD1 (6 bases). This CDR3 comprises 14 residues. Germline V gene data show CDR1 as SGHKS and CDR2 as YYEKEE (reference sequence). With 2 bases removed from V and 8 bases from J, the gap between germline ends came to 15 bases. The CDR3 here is CASSLGDSGVTQYF. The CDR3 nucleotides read TGTGCCAGCAGCTTAGGAGATTCAGGGGTTACGCAGTATTTT.

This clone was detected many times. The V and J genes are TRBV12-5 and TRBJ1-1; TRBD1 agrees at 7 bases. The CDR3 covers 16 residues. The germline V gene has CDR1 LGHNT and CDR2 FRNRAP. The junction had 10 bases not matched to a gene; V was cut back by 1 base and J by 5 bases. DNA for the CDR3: TGTGCTAGTGGTTTGGCGCATCAAGGGGGCGTTACTGAAGCTTTCTTT. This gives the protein CASGLAHQGGVTEAFF.

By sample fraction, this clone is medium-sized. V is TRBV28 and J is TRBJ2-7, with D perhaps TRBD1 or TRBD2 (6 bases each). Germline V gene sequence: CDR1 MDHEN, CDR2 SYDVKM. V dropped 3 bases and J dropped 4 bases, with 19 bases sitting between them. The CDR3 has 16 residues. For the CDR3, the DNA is TGTGCCAGCAGTTTGGGTTTGGGGGGCCAGACGTACGAGCAGTACTTC. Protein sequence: CASSLGLGGQTYEQYF.

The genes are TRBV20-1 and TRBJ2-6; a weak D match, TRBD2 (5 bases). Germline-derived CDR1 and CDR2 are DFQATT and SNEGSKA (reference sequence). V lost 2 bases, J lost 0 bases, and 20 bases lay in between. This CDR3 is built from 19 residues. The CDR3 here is CSARTRTVSPNSGANVLTF. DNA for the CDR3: TGCAGTGCTAGAACTAGGACGGTGTCCCCAAACTCTGGGGCCAACGTCCTGACTTTC.

This CDR3 is CASTGNSYEQYF. CDR3 nucleotide sequence: TGTGCCAGCACCGGGAACTCCTACGAGCAGTACTTC. The gene calls are TRBV12-3 or TRBV12-4 and TRBJ2-7; tentatively, D is TRBD2 (5 bases). CDR3 length equals 12 residues. Between the trimmed V and J ends, which lost 7 bases and 0 bases, there was a span of 7 bases.

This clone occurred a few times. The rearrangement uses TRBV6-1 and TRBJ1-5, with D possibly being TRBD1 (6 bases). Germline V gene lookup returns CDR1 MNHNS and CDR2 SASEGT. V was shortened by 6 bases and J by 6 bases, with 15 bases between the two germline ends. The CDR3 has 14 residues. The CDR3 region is CASRPRGVRQPQHF. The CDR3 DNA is TGTGCCAGCAGACCAAGGGGGGTCCGTCAGCCCCAGCATTTT.

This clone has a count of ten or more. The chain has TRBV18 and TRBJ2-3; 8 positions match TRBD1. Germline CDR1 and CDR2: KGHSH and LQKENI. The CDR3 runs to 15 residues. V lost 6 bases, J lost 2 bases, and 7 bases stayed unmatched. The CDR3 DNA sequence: TGTGCCAGCTCTGGGGACAGGTTAAACACAGATACGCAGTATTTT. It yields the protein CASSGDRLNTDTQYF.

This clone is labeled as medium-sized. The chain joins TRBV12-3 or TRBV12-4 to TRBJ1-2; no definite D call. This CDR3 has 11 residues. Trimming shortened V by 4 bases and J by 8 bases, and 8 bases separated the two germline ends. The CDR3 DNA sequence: TGTGCCAGCAGTTCAGCGCGGGGCTACACCTTC. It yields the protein CASSSARGYTF.

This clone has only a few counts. CDR3 sequence (DNA): TGTGCCAGCAGTTACTCGGGGGGGGGTGAGCAGTTCTTC. Amino acids: CASSYSGGGEQFF. The gene calls are TRBV6-5 and TRBJ2-1; 7 nucleotides line up with TRBD2. The CDR3 loop spans 13 amino acids. With 0 bases clipped from V and 9 bases from J, the junction kept 2 bases outside the gene matches. Germline CDR1 MNHEY, CDR2 SVGAGI.

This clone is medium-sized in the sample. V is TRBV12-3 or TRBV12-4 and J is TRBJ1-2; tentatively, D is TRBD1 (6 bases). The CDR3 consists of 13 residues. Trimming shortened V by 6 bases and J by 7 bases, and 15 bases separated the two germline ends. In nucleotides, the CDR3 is TGTGCCAGCAGCCTAGATCGGGACACTGGCTACACCTTC. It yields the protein CASSLDRDTGYTF.

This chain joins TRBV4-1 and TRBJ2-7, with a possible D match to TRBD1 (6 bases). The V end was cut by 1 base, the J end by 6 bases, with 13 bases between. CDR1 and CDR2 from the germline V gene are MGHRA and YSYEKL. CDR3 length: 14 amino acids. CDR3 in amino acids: CASSQGNRVAEQYF. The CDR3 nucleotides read TGCGCCAGCAGCCAAGGCAACAGGGTAGCCGAGCAGTACTTC.